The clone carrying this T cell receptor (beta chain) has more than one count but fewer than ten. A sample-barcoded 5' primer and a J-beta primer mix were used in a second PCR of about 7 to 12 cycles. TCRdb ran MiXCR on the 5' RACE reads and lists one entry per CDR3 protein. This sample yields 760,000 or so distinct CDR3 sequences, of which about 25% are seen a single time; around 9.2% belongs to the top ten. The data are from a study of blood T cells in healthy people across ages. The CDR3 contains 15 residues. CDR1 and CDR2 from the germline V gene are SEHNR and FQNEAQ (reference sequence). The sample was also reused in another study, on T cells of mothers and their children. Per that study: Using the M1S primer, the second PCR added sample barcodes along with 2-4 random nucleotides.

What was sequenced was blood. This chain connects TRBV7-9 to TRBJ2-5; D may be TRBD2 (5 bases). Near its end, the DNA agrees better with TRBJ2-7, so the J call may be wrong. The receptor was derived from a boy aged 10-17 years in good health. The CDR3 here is CASSFRERAVYEQYF. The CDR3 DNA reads TGTGCCAGCAGCTTCAGAGAGAGGGCGGTCTACGAGCAGTACTTC.